Below, 29 T cell receptor beta chains from the same sample are listed, as sequenced in a study of shared clonotypes between healthy human individuals (dated by TCRdb to 2018 to 2020). The library was produced with the immunoSEQ multiplex PCR assay. The table comes from immuneACCESS by way of TCRdb, which keeps in-frame sequences with V and J called. Part of the clones is missing from these tables; in studies checked, under half for an unresolved V gene and the rest for unknown reasons. Present in this sample are more than 2,000,000 clones, 90% to 95% of which were seen just once. The ten largest make up roughly 0.36% of the sample. The sequencing sample was made of naive CD4+ T cells from PBMCs. Sample cell subset or site, as interpreted from the label and publication: CD45RA+ positively selected. These receptors were collected from a young man in good health. Some clones in this sample may be carry-over from other donors' samples.

The V gene is TRBV10-3, the J gene TRBJ2-7; D unclear. V shed 6 bases and J shed 5 bases, with 20 bases lying between them. The germline gives CDR1 ENHRY, CDR2 SYGVKD. The CDR3 contains 15 residues. CDR3 DNA sequence: TGTGCCATCAGCACACCGACTTTCCAGGTCCACGAGCAGTACTTC. Translating gives CAISTPTFQVHEQYF.

The rearrangement uses TRBV6-5 and TRBJ1-3; 7 bases map to TRBD1. The junction had 1 base not matched to a gene; V was cut back by 1 base and J by 1 base. CDR3 length: 15 residues. The V gene's germline CDR1 is MNHEY and CDR2 SVGAGI. CDR3 DNA: TGTGCCAGCAGTTACTTACAGGGGTCTGGAAACACCATATATTTT. It is translated as CASSYLQGSGNTIYF.

J is TRBJ2-7 and V is TRBV7-8, with TRBD1 identical over 7 bases. V was clipped by 5 bases and J by 3 bases; unmatched bases: 7. The CDR3 is made up of 14 amino acids. CDR1 and CDR2 from the germline V gene are SGHVS and FQNEAQ. The CDR3 spells CASSPDRDSYEQYF. CDR3 in DNA: TGTGCCAGCAGCCCTGACAGGGACAGCTACGAGCAGTACTTC.

The CDR3 sequence is CASSPTSGYTDTQYF. CDR3 DNA: TGTGCCAGCAGTCCGACTAGCGGGTACACAGATACGCAGTATTTT. The chain combines TRBV7-2 with TRBJ2-3; 10 positions match TRBD2. This CDR3 has 15 amino acids. Per germline, CDR1 SGHTA and CDR2 FQGNSA. With 6 bases clipped from V and 2 bases from J, the junction kept 5 bases outside the gene matches. Full variable domain (rest looked up from reference TRBV7-2 and TRBJ2-3): GAGVSQSPSNKVTEKGKDVELRCDPISGHTALYWYRQSLGQGLEFLIYFQGNSAPDKSGLPSDRFSAERTGGSVSTLTIQRTQQEDSAVYLCASSPTSGYTDTQYFGPGTRLTVL.

V usage is TRBV15 and J usage is TRBJ2-6, with D uncertain. V lost 8 bases and J 4 bases, leaving 21 bases between the germline ends. Germline V gene sequence: CDR1 LNHNV, CDR2 YYDKDF (reference sequence). CDR3 length equals 17 residues. CDR3 residues: CATYDGRPSRGANVLTF. The CDR3 DNA reads TGTGCCACCTATGATGGACGGCCCTCAAGAGGGGCCAACGTCCTGACTTTC.

The sample holds a few counts of this clone. The V call is TRBV10-1, the J call TRBJ1-2; D unclear. V was pared by 6 bases and J by 6 bases, with 8 bases between. CDR1 and CDR2 (germline): WNHNN, SYGVQD (reference sequence). This CDR3 is 11 amino acids long. The DNA for the CDR3 is TGCGCCAGCAGGGGGATCGATGGCTACACCTTC. This translates into CASRGIDGYTF.

The DNA for the CDR3 is TGTGCCAGCTCACTTTCCGGGACAGGGACCTACGAGCAGTACTTC. This sequence encodes CASSLSGTGTYEQYF. The chain carries TRBV28 and TRBJ2-7, with TRBD1 identical over 9 bases. From germline, CDR1 is MDHEN and CDR2 SYDVKM. This CDR3 region has 15 residues. V lost 8 bases to trimming and J lost 2 bases; unmatched junction nucleotides: 10.

This chain links TRBV6-5 with TRBJ1-1; 10 bases agree with TRBD1. This CDR3 contains 14 residues. CDR1 is MNHEY and CDR2 is SVGAGI in the germline V gene. Losses at the gene ends were 6 bases for V and 4 bases for J; bases not matched to a gene: 5. CDR3 region: CASRRDRGGTEAFF. CDR3 nucleotides: TGTGCCAGCAGGCGGGACAGGGGAGGCACTGAAGCTTTCTTT.

Remarks on this clone: Other DNA sequences of this sample code for an identical CDR3. The V and J genes are TRBV29-1 and TRBJ2-5; possible D gene TRBD2, 6 bases. Germline-derived CDR1 and CDR2 are SQVTM and ANQGSEA. V dropped 3 bases and J dropped 1 base, with 9 bases sitting between them. This CDR3 contains 13 residues. CDR3 protein: CSVEPGLQETQYF. The CDR3, as DNA: TGCAGCGTTGAGCCGGGACTCCAAGAGACCCAGTACTTC.

For this clone: The identical CDR3 is also encoded by other nucleotide sequences in the sample. The CDR3 is CASSLGDYGYTF. The CDR3 DNA is TGTGCCAGCAGCTTAGGGGACTATGGCTACACCTTC. The chain recombines TRBV7-9 with TRBJ1-2; D remains ambiguous. Germline CDR1 and CDR2: SEHNR and FQNEAQ (reference sequence). Deletions cut 1 base from V and 3 bases from J, with 3 bases between. CDR3 length: 12 amino acids.

V gene TRBV25-1 combines with J gene TRBJ2-5; weak D call: TRBD2 (5 bases). The CDR3 is 13 amino acids. Trimming took off 6 bases at V and 1 base at J, with 9 bases between the two ends. Germline V gene lookup returns CDR1 MGHDK and CDR2 SYGVNS. Here the CDR3 DNA reads TGTGCCAGCAGAGCGGTCGGCCAAGAGACCCAGTACTTC. Its translation is CASRAVGQETQYF.

The gene calls are TRBV6-7 and TRBJ1-3, with 9 bases lining up with TRBD1. TRBV6-7 is given ORF status, its function remaining uncertain. Trimming took 2 bases from V and 2 from J; bases not matched to a gene: 4. This CDR3 comprises 16 residues. The CDR3 here is CASSYPGTGTGNTIYF. Written as DNA, the CDR3 is TGTGCCAGCAGTTACCCCGGGACAGGGACTGGAAACACCATATATTTT.

The J gene is TRBJ2-7, the V gene TRBV4-2, with D perhaps TRBD1 (5 bases). With 0 bases removed from V and 4 bases from J, the gap between germline ends came to 7 bases. CDR1 LGHNA and CDR2 YNFKEQ come from the germline V gene. The CDR3 is 13 amino acids. The CDR3 DNA is TGTGCCAGCAGCCAAGAAGGGGCGTACGAGCAGTACTTC. This encodes CASSQEGAYEQYF.

The chain carries TRBV6-5 and TRBJ2-2; 7 bases are shared with TRBD1. The CDR3 is 15 residues long. V shed 5 bases and J 9 bases; nucleotides not matched to a gene: 12. Germline V gene lookup returns CDR1 MNHEY and CDR2 SVGAGI. CDR3 sequence reads: CASSPRGSAGRELFF. Written as DNA, the CDR3 is TGTGCCAGCAGTCCCAGGGGGTCCGCAGGGCGGGAGCTGTTTTTT.

This rearrangement joins TRBV5-1 to TRBJ2-1, with TRBD2 matching over 8 bases. The V and J ends lost 1 base and 5 bases, in that order; junction bases with no gene match: 5. Per the germline V gene, CDR1 is SGHRS and CDR2 is YFSETQ. CDR3 size: 15 residues. CDR3 amino acids: CASSLLTSGDNEQFF. For the CDR3, the DNA is TGCGCCAGCAGCTTGCTTACTAGCGGTGACAATGAGCAGTTCTTC.

This clone was found once. V usage is TRBV5-1 and J usage is TRBJ1-2; TRBD1 might be the D (5 bases). This CDR3 spans 14 amino acids. V dropped 6 bases and J dropped 4 bases, with 16 bases sitting between them. Germline V gene sequence: CDR1 SGHRS, CDR2 YFSETQ. The CDR3 region has the DNA TGCGCCAGCAACCCGGACCAGGGATTCTATGGCTACACCTTC. It codes for CASNPDQGFYGYTF.

This clone was counted a single time. This sequence joins TRBV30 and TRBJ2-1, with D unclear. The CDR3 has 15 residues. Trimming pared 1 base from V and 0 bases from J, leaving 10 bases between. Germline lookup yields CDR1 GTSNPN and CDR2 SVGIG (reference sequence). DNA of the CDR3: TGTGCCTGGAGTGGACCTAGAAGCTCCTACAATGAGCAGTTCTTC. Amino acids: CAWSGPRSSYNEQFF. Full variable domain (missing parts from reference TRBV30 and TRBJ2-1): SQTIHQWPATLVQPVGSPLSLECTVEGTSNPNLYWYRQAAGRGLQLLFYSVGIGQISSEVPQNLSASRPQDRQFILSSKKLLLSDSGFYLCAWSGPRSSYNEQFFGPGTRLTVL.

This clone came up once. J is TRBJ2-3 and V is TRBV4-1; tentative D call: TRBD2 (5 bases). Germline CDR1 and CDR2: MGHRA and YSYEKL. This CDR3 is 17 amino acids long. V was pared by 0 bases and J by 0 bases, with 13 bases between. The CDR3 here is CASSQEGREASTDTQYF. The CDR3 nucleotides are TGCGCCAGCAGCCAAGAAGGACGGGAAGCTAGCACAGATACGCAGTATTTT.

The chain carries TRBV5-1 and TRBJ2-3, with TRBD2 matching 14 bases. The CDR3 runs 19 residues. V trimming: 4 bases; J trimming: 0 bases; junction bases outside the gene matches: 10. Germline V gene data show CDR1 as SGHRS and CDR2 as YFSETQ. CDR3 DNA: TGCGCCAGCAGCCCAAGGGGGACTAGCGGGAGAAGGAGCACAGATACGCAGTATTTT. This translates into CASSPRGTSGRRSTDTQYF.

The rearrangement uses TRBV18 and TRBJ1-3; TRBD1 matches at 9 bases. CDR1 KGHSH and CDR2 LQKENI come from the germline V gene. There are 15 residues in the CDR3. The junction had 4 bases not matched to a gene; V was cut back by 5 bases and J by 2 bases. CDR3 in DNA: TGTGCCAGCTCATCCGGGACAGGGACTGGAAACACCATATATTTT. Translation: CASSSGTGTGNTIYF.

The chain carries TRBV5-1 and TRBJ2-5; D could derive from TRBD1 or TRBD2 (6 bases each). CDR1 SGHRS and CDR2 YFSETQ come from the germline V gene. This CDR3 has 17 residues. V gave up 7 bases and J gave up 5 bases, with 27 bases separating them. CDR3 amino acids: CASAWGDKMNVGETQYF. The CDR3 nucleotides read TGCGCCAGCGCTTGGGGGGACAAAATGAATGTTGGGGAGACCCAGTACTTC.

The J gene is TRBJ2-7, the V gene TRBV7-8, with 11 bases lining up with TRBD2. This CDR3 has 17 amino acids. Germline CDR1 and CDR2: SGHVS and FQNEAQ. V lost 4 bases and J lost 0; bases outside the gene matches: 8. The CDR3 nucleotides are TGTGCCAGCAGCTCCGCAGCCACTAGCGGGAGCTCCTACGAGCAGTACTTC. Its translation is CASSSAATSGSSYEQYF.

V is TRBV20-1 and J is TRBJ2-1; D is ambiguous. V was shortened by 3 bases and J by 5 bases, with 5 bases between the two germline ends. The CDR3 consists of 11 residues. Germline assignment: CDR1 DFQATT and CDR2 SNEGSKA (reference sequence). DNA for the CDR3: TGCAGTGCTAGTCTTCACAATGAGCAGTTCTTC. This encodes CSASLHNEQFF.

As to this clone: The sample holds other DNA sequences that translate to the same CDR3. The chain is built from TRBV28 and TRBJ2-5, with a weak D call TRBD2 (7 bases). The germline CDR1 and CDR2 sequences are MDHEN and SYDVKM. The V end lost 6 bases, the J end lost 5 bases, and 10 bases lay between the germline ends. The CDR3 runs to 12 residues. CDR3: CASRRGAETQYF. The CDR3 DNA reads as TGTGCCAGCAGACGGGGGGCGGAGACCCAGTACTTC.

The V and J genes are TRBV18 and TRBJ1-4, with D unclear. The CDR3 length is 14 residues. V was clipped by 3 bases and J by 2 bases, with 7 bases between them. Germline V CDR1 and CDR2: KGHSH, LQKENI. The CDR3 loop is CASSPTNTNEKLFF. In nucleotides, the CDR3 is TGTGCCAGCTCACCGACTAACACTAATGAAAAACTGTTTTTT.

This sequence joins TRBV7-2 and TRBJ2-1, with 10 bases lining up with TRBD2. CDR3 length equals 16 residues. Germline V gives CDR1 SGHTA, CDR2 FQGNSA. J gave up 3 bases and V 4 bases, and 6 bases lay outside the gene matches. CDR3 amino acids: CASSSRLAGHYNEQFF. The CDR3 DNA is TGTGCCAGCAGCTCAAGACTAGCGGGCCACTACAATGAGCAGTTCTTC.

The chain carries TRBV6-6 and TRBJ2-4; TRBD1 aligns across 9 bases. This CDR3 is 15 amino acids long. After removal of 1 base from V and 5 bases from J, the junction contained 3 bases not matched to a gene. Germline CDR1 is MNHNY and CDR2 is SVGAGI (reference sequence). The CDR3 reads CASSYWDREENIQYF. The CDR3 DNA sequence: TGTGCCAGCAGTTACTGGGACAGGGAGGAAAACATTCAGTACTTC.

The chain uses TRBV25-1 and TRBJ2-7; TRBD2 might be the D (6 bases). V lost 4 bases and J lost 2, with 9 bases in between. There are 13 residues in the CDR3. Germline V CDR1 and CDR2: MGHDK, SYGVNS. The CDR3 loop reads CASSGAGTYEQYF. CDR3 nucleotides: TGTGCCAGCAGTGGGGCGGGAACCTACGAGCAGTACTTC.

The chain is built from TRBV6-5 and TRBJ1-1; 7 bases fit TRBD1. CDR3 size: 12 residues. CDR1 is MNHEY, CDR2 SVGAGI, per germline. With V trimmed by 4 bases and J by 10 bases, 6 bases remained unmatched. CDR3 DNA sequence: TGTGCCAGCAGTTCCGGCACAGGGGCAGCTTTCTTT. This encodes CASSSGTGAAFF.